This entry lists 29 T cell receptor beta chains sequenced from one sample in a study of cytomegalovirus exposure and HLA in healthy donors (dated by TCRdb to between 2016 and 2019). The library came from the immunoSEQ multiplex PCR assay. For the multiplex PCR, a mixture combining 60 forward primers for TCR Vbeta segments and 13 reverse primers for TCR Jbeta segments was used. Entries here come from immuneACCESS through TCRdb and include only in-frame sequences with V and J called. Some clones fail to appear in such tables; in the studies checked, an unresolved V gene covers under half of the shortfall, and the cause of the remainder is unknown. The sample profile shows under 200,000 clones; over 75% of them were found once. Together, the top ten hold 1% of the sample. The sequenced sample was PBMCs. The receptors here all came from a woman in her 50s in good health and CMV-seropositive.

The chain uses TRBV4-1 and TRBJ1-5; 12 nucleotides match TRBD1. The CDR3 has 16 residues. CDR1 is MGHRA, CDR2 YSYEKL, per germline. The V and J ends lost 3 bases and 3 bases, in that order; junction bases with no gene match: 3. The CDR3 sequence is CASSQGTGGSNQPQHF. CDR3 nucleotides: TGCGCCAGCAGCCAGGGGACAGGGGGCTCCAATCAGCCCCAGCATTTT.

This chain uses TRBV6-5 with TRBJ2-2; D is possibly TRBD1 (5 bases). The CDR3 loop spans 15 amino acids. Trimming stripped 0 bases from V and 7 bases from J, with 12 bases between. Germline assignment: CDR1 MNHEY and CDR2 SVGAGI. The CDR3 loop reads CASSYSYQGNGELFF. The CDR3 nucleotides read TGTGCCAGCAGTTACTCTTACCAGGGTAACGGGGAGCTGTTTTTT.

J is TRBJ1-1 and V is TRBV4-2; maybe TRBD1 (5 bases). Germline V gene sequence: CDR1 LGHNA, CDR2 YNFKEQ. Trimming pared 4 bases from V and 7 bases from J, leaving 19 bases between. CDR3 length: 15 residues. The DNA for the CDR3 is TGTGCCAGCAGCCGAGATAGGTGGGAGGGGATTGAAGCTTTCTTT. It specifies CASSRDRWEGIEAFF.

This sequence joins TRBV11-2 and TRBJ2-2, with a tentative D call TRBD2 (6 bases). The CDR3 sequence is 17 residues long. Trimming left V 5 bases short and J 4 bases short, with 20 bases between. In germline, CDR1 is SGHAT, CDR2 FQNNGV. The CDR3 nucleotides read TGTGCCAGCAGCCCTGGGGGAGGAGGATCGAGCACCGGGGAGCTGTTTTTT. It codes for CASSPGGGGSSTGELFF. The full variable domain, completed using reference TRBV11-2 and TRBJ2-2, is EAGVAQSPRYKIIEKRQSVAFWCNPISGHATLYWYQQILGQGPKLLIQFQNNGVVDDSQLPKDRFSAERLKGVDSTLKIQPAKLEDSAVYLCASSPGGGGSSTGELFFGEGSRLTVL.

This clone was recorded only once. V gene TRBV4-2 combines with J gene TRBJ2-1; TRBD1 aligns across 9 bases. Looked up from germline, CDR1 is LGHNA and CDR2 is YNFKEQ. The CDR3 covers 15 residues. Unmatched junction bases numbered 12, after V lost 7 bases and J lost 8 bases. The CDR3 sequence: CASKPRDRVADEQFF. The CDR3 DNA follows: TGTGCCAGCAAGCCCCGGGACAGGGTTGCGGATGAGCAGTTCTTC.

CDR3 DNA: TGTGCCAGTAGTATGTCAGGGGCCAATCAGCCCCAGCATTTT. Protein sequence: CASSMSGANQPQHF. The genes are TRBV19 and TRBJ1-5; tentative D call: TRBD1 (6 bases). Trimming pared 3 bases from V and 3 bases from J, leaving 9 bases between. CDR1 is LNHDA and CDR2 is SQIVND in the germline V gene (reference sequence). CDR3 length: 14 amino acids.

The CDR3 spells CASSPLAGGTLSYEQYF. DNA for the CDR3: TGTGCCAGCTCACCACTAGCGGGAGGTACCCTCTCCTACGAGCAGTACTTC. The rearrangement links TRBV18 to TRBJ2-7; 10 bases agree with TRBD2. The CDR3 spans 17 residues. The V segment lost 1 base and the J segment 0 bases; nucleotides outside the gene matches: 6. CDR1 and CDR2 (germline): KGHSH, LQKENI.

This chain joins TRBV7-2 and TRBJ1-2, with 7 bases fitting TRBD1. This CDR3 spans 16 amino acids. Trimming at V came to 7 bases and at J to 4 bases, leaving 15 bases not matched to a gene. Germline V gives CDR1 SGHTA, CDR2 FQGNSA. For the CDR3, the DNA is TGTGCCAGCACCCTTTTGCATCCGGGACAGACCTATGGCTACACCTTC. Amino acid sequence: CASTLLHPGQTYGYTF. Looking up the rest from reference TRBV7-2 and TRBJ1-2 gives the full variable domain: GAGVSQSPSNKVTEKGKDVELRCDPISGHTALYWYRQSLGQGLEFLIYFQGNSAPDKSGLPSDRFSAERTGGSVSTLTIQRTQQEDSAVYLCASTLLHPGQTYGYTFGSGTRLTVV.

The rearrangement links TRBV9 to TRBJ2-3; 8 bases are a match to TRBD1. In germline, CDR1 is SGDLS, CDR2 YYNGEE. V gave up 4 bases and J gave up 6 bases; unmatched junction bases: 13. The CDR3 runs to 16 residues. CDR3 DNA sequence: TGTGCCAGCAGCCCTACATCGGGACAGGTTATGGATACGCAGTATTTT. Translation: CASSPTSGQVMDTQYF.

This clone appeared a few times. This rearrangement joins TRBV6-5 to TRBJ1-1; the D gene is possibly TRBD1 (6 bases). Trimming stripped 6 bases from V and 1 base from J, with 9 bases between. The CDR3 is made up of 13 amino acids. CDR1 and CDR2 from the germline V gene are MNHEY and SVGAGI. The CDR3 DNA is TGTGCCAGCAGCGGACAGAAGAACACTGAAGCTTTCTTT. Residues: CASSGQKNTEAFF.

The genes are TRBV6-5 and TRBJ2-3; D possibly corresponds to TRBD2 (5 bases). The CDR3 consists of 13 residues. V was pared by 8 bases and J by 3 bases, with 12 bases between. Germline CDR1 and CDR2: MNHEY and SVGAGI. The CDR3 reads CASGLPGTDTQYF. Written as DNA, the CDR3 is TGTGCCAGCGGTCTTCCGGGGACAGATACGCAGTATTTT.

The rearrangement joins TRBV28 to TRBJ1-5, with D unclear. The CDR3 sequence is 15 residues long. Germline CDR1 MDHEN, CDR2 SYDVKM. Trimming left V 4 bases short and J 7 bases short, with 17 bases between. The CDR3 sequence is CASSSRWSAEQPQHF. The CDR3 region has the DNA TGTGCCAGCAGTTCGCGGTGGTCAGCCGAACAGCCCCAGCATTTT.

The sample holds a few counts of this clone. This chain links TRBV7-2 with TRBJ2-5; 7 bases are a match to TRBD2. This CDR3 region has 19 residues. CDR1 SGHTA and CDR2 FQGNSA come from the germline V gene. With V trimmed by 5 bases and J by 5 bases, 23 bases remained unmatched. CDR3 DNA sequence: TGTGCCAGCAGCCTCTCTCGGGGCGGGGGTTTTGATTTTGTGGAGACCCAGTACTTC. Translation: CASSLSRGGGFDFVETQYF.

The rearrangement links TRBV11-2 to TRBJ2-7; 7 bases line up with TRBD1. Germline V CDR1 and CDR2: SGHAT, FQNNGV. The length of the CDR3 is 17 residues. The V gene end was trimmed by 5 bases and the J gene end by 0 bases; junction bases not matched to a gene: 13. The CDR3 coding sequence is TGTGCCAGCAGCACCGGGACAGCGACTCCCTACTCCTACGAGCAGTACTTC. This encodes CASSTGTATPYSYEQYF.

This clone has a single count. The DNA for the CDR3 is TGTGCCAGCAGGGGCCGCGGGACAGGGTCCTACGAGCAGTACTTC. Amino acids: CASRGRGTGSYEQYF. V and J are TRBV7-2 and TRBJ2-7; TRBD1 matches at 9 bases. V shed 6 bases and J 1 base; nucleotides not matched to a gene: 7. The germline V gene has CDR1 SGHTA and CDR2 FQGNSA. This CDR3 contains 15 residues.

This rearrangement joins TRBV6-1 to TRBJ1-1; TRBD1 is a possible D gene (6 bases). The V gene's germline CDR1 is MNHNS and CDR2 SASEGT. Trimming cost V 5 bases and J 5 bases, with 12 bases left between them. This CDR3 comprises 13 residues. For the CDR3, the DNA is TGTGCCAGCAGTAGGACAGACTTAACTGAAGCTTTCTTT. Amino acid sequence: CASSRTDLTEAFF.

The J gene is TRBJ1-1, the V gene TRBV7-6; TRBD1 agrees at 7 bases. Germline CDR1 SGHVS, CDR2 FNYEAQ. The V segment lost 5 bases and the J segment 4 bases; nucleotides outside the gene matches: 16. The CDR3 sequence is 17 residues long. In DNA form, the CDR3 reads TGTGCCAGCAGCCCGAGGAGGGGACAGCCTTGGGGCACTGAAGCTTTCTTT. It yields the protein CASSPRRGQPWGTEAFF.

This clone came up once. The chain joins TRBV28 to TRBJ1-1; 8 bases align to TRBD1. Germline-derived CDR1 and CDR2 are MDHEN and SYDVKM. The CDR3 is 13 residues long. The V and J ends lost 6 bases and 11 bases, in that order; junction bases with no gene match: 11. The CDR3 protein is CASRITGGDFAFF. CDR3 DNA sequence: TGTGCCAGCAGAATAACAGGGGGTGATTTCGCTTTCTTT. Full variable domain (rest looked up from reference TRBV28 and TRBJ1-1): DVKVTQSSRYLVKRTGEKVFLECVQDMDHENMFWYRQDPGLGLRLIYFSYDVKMKEKGDIPEGYSVSREKKERFSLILESASTNQTSMYLCASRITGGDFAFFGQGTRLTVV.

The chain uses TRBV4-3 and TRBJ2-1; 10 bases align to TRBD2. The CDR3 totals 18 residues. V shed 0 bases, J shed 4 bases, and the junction held 9 bases outside the gene matches. CDR1 LGHNA and CDR2 YSLEER come from the germline V gene. The CDR3 loop is CASSQELILAGGYNEQFF. The CDR3 DNA sequence: TGCGCCAGCAGCCAAGAACTGATCTTAGCGGGGGGTTACAATGAGCAGTTCTTC.

The J gene is TRBJ2-5, the V gene TRBV5-1, with 9 nucleotides matching TRBD1. CDR3 length equals 13 residues. Per germline, CDR1 SGHRS and CDR2 YFSETQ. J lost 4 bases, V lost 4 bases, and 2 bases had no gene match. In DNA form, the CDR3 reads TGCGCCAGCAGCCCGGACAGGGGAGAGACCCAGTACTTC. It encodes CASSPDRGETQYF.

The V gene is TRBV11-2, the J gene TRBJ2-1, with TRBD2 matching 8 bases. In germline, CDR1 is SGHAT, CDR2 FQNNGV. Losses at the gene ends were 4 bases for V and 8 bases for J; bases not matched to a gene: 13. CDR3 length equals 16 residues. The CDR3 nucleotides are TGTGCCAGCAGCTCCAAGGGACTAGTAATAACGGATGAGCAGTTCTTC. The encoded protein is CASSSKGLVITDEQFF.

The J gene is TRBJ2-1, the V gene TRBV27; the D is unclear. V was trimmed by 5 bases and J by 7 bases, leaving 18 bases between them. The V gene's germline CDR1 is MNHEY and CDR2 SMNVEV (reference sequence). CDR3 length equals 15 residues. CDR3 sequence: CASSLLIAVGNEQFF. The CDR3, as DNA: TGTGCCAGCAGTCTGTTAATTGCGGTCGGGAATGAGCAGTTCTTC.

This chain connects TRBV7-3 to TRBJ1-2; D gene uncertain. V was cut by 5 bases and J by 0 bases, with 13 bases left in between. This CDR3 spans 15 amino acids. CDR1 and CDR2 (germline): SGHTA, FQGTGA. The CDR3 nucleotides are TGTGCCAGCAGCACCCTTCAGGCGACTAACTATGGCTACACCTTC. It encodes CASSTLQATNYGYTF.

Concerning this clone: Distinct nucleotide sequences in the sample also encode this CDR3. This chain uses TRBV15 with TRBJ1-2, with TRBD1 matching over 7 bases. The CDR3 has 15 amino acids. Trimming cost V 4 bases and J 3 bases; bases outside gene matches: 8. CDR1 and CDR2 from the germline V gene are LNHNV and YYDKDF (reference sequence). CDR3 region: CATSIGGGADYGYTF. The CDR3 nucleotides read TGTGCCACCAGCATAGGAGGGGGCGCTGACTATGGCTACACCTTC.

The V gene is TRBV4-2, the J gene TRBJ2-7, with D possibly matching TRBD1 (6 bases). This CDR3 comprises 14 residues. Between the trimmed V and J ends, which lost 1 base and 2 bases, there was a span of 9 bases. CDR1 and CDR2 (germline): LGHNA, YNFKEQ. The CDR3 nucleotides are TGTGCCAGCAGCCAAGGGGGGCCGGCCTACGAGCAGTACTTC. This sequence encodes CASSQGGPAYEQYF.

J is TRBJ2-7 and V is TRBV19, with a possible D match to TRBD2 (5 bases). V was shortened by 3 bases and J by 3 bases, with 15 bases between the two germline ends. Looked up from germline, CDR1 is LNHDA and CDR2 is SQIVND (reference sequence). The CDR3 is 15 residues long. The CDR3 is CASSILTTRGYEQYF. The CDR3 DNA sequence: TGTGCCAGTAGTATTCTGACTACTCGGGGCTACGAGCAGTACTTC.

The gene calls are TRBV7-9 and TRBJ1-1; a possible D gene is TRBD1 (5 bases). Trimming took off 2 bases at V and 6 bases at J, with 13 bases between the two ends. The length of the CDR3 is 14 residues. Germline V gene data show CDR1 as SEHNR and CDR2 as FQNEAQ (reference sequence). CDR3 in amino acids: CASSLPPQTAEAFF. Here the CDR3 DNA reads TGTGCCAGCAGCTTACCCCCTCAGACAGCTGAAGCTTTCTTT. Variable domain in full (rest from reference TRBV7-9 and TRBJ1-1): DTGVSQNPRHKITKRGQNVTFRCDPISEHNRLYWYRQTLGQGPEFLTYFQNEAQLEKSRLLSDRFSAERPKGSFSTLEIQRTEQGDSAMYLCASSLPPQTAEAFFGQGTRLTVV.

The chain employs TRBV27 and TRBJ1-5; TRBD1 agrees at 7 bases. This CDR3 has 15 amino acids. CDR1 is MNHEY, CDR2 SMNVEV, per germline (reference sequence). The J segment lost 3 bases and the V segment lost 6 bases, leaving 8 bases of the junction unmatched. The CDR3 DNA reads TGTGCCAGCAGCCCACAGGGACAGAACAATCAGCCCCAGCATTTT. Its translation is CASSPQGQNNQPQHF.

The J gene is TRBJ1-5, the V gene TRBV7-6; D might be TRBD1 (5 bases). Between the trimmed V and J ends, which lost 1 base and 2 bases, there was a span of 12 bases. The germline V gene encodes CDR1 SGHVS and CDR2 FNYEAQ. The CDR3 length is 16 residues. Here the CDR3 DNA reads TGTGCCAGCAGCTTAGGCACCTGGGGCGGCAATCAGCCCCAGCATTTT. Its translation: CASSLGTWGGNQPQHF. Using reference TRBV7-6 and TRBJ1-5 for the parts outside the CDR3, the full variable domain is GAGVSQSPRYKVTKRGQDVALRCDPISGHVSLYWYRQALGQGPEFLTYFNYEAQQDKSGLPNDRFSAERPEGSISTLTIQRTEQRDSAMYRCASSLGTWGGNQPQHFGDGTRLSIL.